Below, 19 T cell receptor beta chains from the same sample are listed, as sequenced in a study of shared clonotypes between healthy human individuals. Sequencing used immunoSEQ multiplex PCR; TCRdb keeps in-frame clones, though not all of them. The sample has some 530,000 clones, over 70% seen once. The specimen sequenced was PBMCs. These receptors were collected from a woman in her thirties or forties in good health. Some clones in this sample may be carry-over from other donors' samples.

Remarks on this clone: A far bigger clonotype differs at one base, so this is likely a read error. The chain employs TRBV28 and TRBJ1-1; 10 nucleotides agree with TRBD1. The CDR3 is 16 amino acids. The germline CDR1 and CDR2 sequences are MDHEN and SYDVKM. Losses at the gene ends were 8 bases for V and 0 bases for J; bases not matched to a gene: 9. CDR3 protein: CASGIDRGLLNTEAFF. The CDR3 DNA reads TGTGCCAGCGGAATCGACAGGGGGCTATTGAACACTGAAGCTTTCTTT.

Turning to this clone: A far larger clone is off by one base, so a read error is likely. The V and J genes are TRBV5-1 and TRBJ2-2; D gene uncertain. Germline values: CDR1 SGHRS, CDR2 YFSETQ. This CDR3 region has 13 residues. With 2 bases removed from V and 6 bases from J, the gap between germline ends came to 8 bases. As DNA, the CDR3 is TGCGCCAGCAGCTTCCCCGAGGCCGGGGAGCTGTTTTTT. Its protein is CASSFPEAGELFF.

This chain uses TRBV30 with TRBJ2-7; TRBD1 aligns across 9 bases. CDR3 length: 15 amino acids. Germline loops: CDR1 GTSNPN, CDR2 SVGIG (reference sequence). Trimming took 1 base from V and 6 from J; bases not matched to a gene: 10. CDR3 region: CAWSETGTGIFEQYF. For the CDR3, the DNA is TGTGCCTGGAGTGAGACCGGGACAGGGATTTTCGAGCAGTACTTC.

This chain joins TRBV27 and TRBJ2-5; a weak D match, TRBD1 (6 bases). The J call may be mistaken, given a closer DNA end match to TRBJ2-7. This CDR3 contains 15 residues. In germline, CDR1 is MNHEY, CDR2 SMNVEV (reference sequence). This chain's CDR3 is CASSLAGTPPYEQYF. CDR3 bases: TGTGCCAGCAGTCTCGCCGGGACACCACCCTACGAGCAGTACTTC.

The genes are TRBV6-5 and TRBJ1-5, with a weak D call TRBD1 (5 bases). Germline CDR1 is MNHEY and CDR2 is SVGAGI. The length of the CDR3 is 16 residues. V was shortened by 4 bases and J by 6 bases, with 19 bases between the two germline ends. The chain's CDR3 is CASSLGRAGYSQPQHF. In DNA form, the CDR3 reads TGTGCCAGCAGTTTAGGGCGGGCAGGGTATAGTCAGCCCCAGCATTTT.

This chain connects TRBV5-1 to TRBJ2-7; D may be TRBD1 or TRBD2 (5 bases each). The germline gives CDR1 SGHRS, CDR2 YFSETQ. There are 17 residues in the CDR3. Trimming removed 0 bases at V and 0 bases at J, with 16 bases between. The CDR3 loop reads CASSLGAGTDHSYEQYF. CDR3 nucleotide sequence: TGCGCCAGCAGCTTGGGAGCCGGGACGGATCACTCCTACGAGCAGTACTTC. The full variable domain, rest sourced from reference TRBV5-1 and TRBJ2-7, is KAGVTQTPRYLIKTRGQQVTLSCSPISGHRSVSWYQQTPGQGLQFLFEYFSETQRNKGNFPGRFSGRQFSNSRSEMNVSTLELGDSALYLCASSLGAGTDHSYEQYFGPGTRLTVT.

A remark on this clone: This likely traces to a read error, being one base from a far larger clone. The chain combines TRBV7-2 with TRBJ1-1; D is possibly TRBD1 (5 bases). Trimming pared 7 bases from V and 4 bases from J, leaving 13 bases between. This CDR3 spans 13 amino acids. Germline V CDR1 and CDR2: SGHTA, FQGNSA. DNA for the CDR3: TGTGCCAGCAAAAGAACAGGATCCACTGAAGCTTTCTTT. Its translation: CASKRTGSTEAFF.

The chain is built from TRBV5-6 and TRBJ2-2; 11 bases fit TRBD2. The V gene end was trimmed by 5 bases and the J gene end by 7 bases; junction bases not matched to a gene: 10. Germline values: CDR1 SGHDT, CDR2 YYEEEE. CDR3 length: 16 residues. CDR3 nucleotides: TGTGCCAGCAGGGACCATCCGGGACTAGCGGTCGGGGAGCTGTTTTTT. It encodes CASRDHPGLAVGELFF. The full variable domain, its missing parts supplied by reference TRBV5-6 and TRBJ2-2, is DAGVTQSPTHLIKTRGQQVTLRCSPKSGHDTVSWYQQALGQGPQFIFQYYEEEERQRGNFPDRFSGHQFPNYSSELNVNALLLGDSALYLCASRDHPGLAVGELFFGEGSRLTVL.

The V call is TRBV7-8, the J call TRBJ2-7; 8 bases match TRBD1. Germline CDR1 reads SGHVS; CDR2 reads FQNEAQ. J was trimmed by 7 bases and V by 0 bases; bases with no gene match: 14. This CDR3 spans 17 amino acids. CDR3: CASSLAPRGPLGEEQYF. The DNA for the CDR3 is TGTGCCAGCAGCTTAGCGCCCAGGGGGCCCTTGGGGGAAGAGCAGTACTTC.

V gene TRBV9 combines with J gene TRBJ1-1; 8 bases align to TRBD1. Looked up from germline, CDR1 is SGDLS and CDR2 is YYNGEE. The CDR3 is 14 residues long. With 4 bases clipped from V and 5 bases from J, the junction kept 7 bases outside the gene matches. The CDR3 DNA is TGTGCCAGCAGCCTACAGGGGGTCGGGACTGAAGCTTTCTTT. This translates into CASSLQGVGTEAFF.

The CDR3 loop reads CASSLTGPGELFF. CDR3 nucleotides: TGTGCCAGCAGCTTGACAGGACCCGGGGAGCTGTTTTTT. The rearrangement joins TRBV5-8 to TRBJ2-2; D is perhaps TRBD1 (5 bases). The CDR3 consists of 13 residues. Germline CDR1 is SGHTS and CDR2 is YDEGEE. V dropped 1 base and J dropped 6 bases, with 7 bases sitting between them.

The chain is built from TRBV6-5 and TRBJ1-4; the match to TRBD1 covers 9 bases. CDR1 is MNHEY, CDR2 SVGAGI, per germline. The CDR3 runs 15 residues. The J segment lost 4 bases and the V segment lost 4 bases, leaving 4 bases of the junction unmatched. The CDR3 loop reads CASSLRTGDNEKLFF. As DNA, the CDR3 is TGTGCCAGCAGTTTGCGGACAGGGGATAATGAAAAACTGTTTTTT.

A single count supports this clone. The chain has TRBV5-4 and TRBJ1-3; D is ambiguous. The V end was cut by 0 bases, the J end by 2 bases, with 6 bases between. The CDR3 extends over 14 amino acids. Germline CDR1 and CDR2: SGHNT and YYREEE (reference sequence). CDR3: CASSLEAAGNTIYF. The CDR3 DNA reads TGTGCCAGCAGCTTGGAGGCAGCTGGAAACACCATATATTTT.

The rearrangement joins TRBV2 to TRBJ1-5; D may be TRBD1 (5 bases). V was cut by 6 bases and J by 3 bases, with 12 bases left in between. Germline V lookup: CDR1 SNHLY, CDR2 FYNNEI. The CDR3 length is 14 residues. The CDR3, as DNA: TGTGCCAGCAGCGCTGACAGAGACAATCAGCCCCAGCATTTT. Protein: CASSADRDNQPQHF.

The chain combines TRBV19 with TRBJ2-2; TRBD1 might be the D (6 bases). In germline, CDR1 is LNHDA, CDR2 SQIVND (reference sequence). This CDR3 contains 14 residues. V lost 5 bases to trimming and J lost 5 bases, with 12 bases between them. The CDR3 DNA reads TGTGCCAGTAGTTCCCAAGGGGGAACCGGGGAGCTGTTTTTT. Its protein product is CASSSQGGTGELFF.

There are a few counts of this clone. The CDR3 DNA reads TGTGCCAGCAGCTTTGCCCCCACCTACAATGAGCAGTTCTTC. Protein sequence: CASSFAPTYNEQFF. The J gene is TRBJ2-1, the V gene TRBV7-2; D not resolved. Germline V gene data show CDR1 as SGHTA and CDR2 as FQGNSA. V was trimmed by 3 bases and J by 2 bases, leaving 8 bases between them. The CDR3 spans 14 residues.

In DNA form, the CDR3 reads TGTGCCAGCAGCCCAACAGGGGGCGCGAATGGCTACACCTTC. Protein sequence: CASSPTGGANGYTF. V usage is TRBV2 and J usage is TRBJ1-2, with 9 bases lining up with TRBD1. V was pared by 6 bases and J by 6 bases, with 8 bases of the junction left unmatched. Germline CDR1 and CDR2: SNHLY and FYNNEI. The CDR3 sequence is 14 residues long.

CDR3 nucleotide sequence: TGCGCCAGCAGCCAAGTCCCGACAGGGGGGAACTACGAGCAGTACTTC. It codes for CASSQVPTGGNYEQYF. The V gene is TRBV4-1, the J gene TRBJ2-7; 9 bases agree with TRBD1. V lost 1 base and J lost 3; bases outside the gene matches: 7. The CDR3 has 16 amino acids. Germline loops: CDR1 MGHRA, CDR2 YSYEKL.

J is TRBJ2-2 and V is TRBV6-4, with D possibly being TRBD2 (6 bases). Looked up from germline, CDR1 is MRHNA and CDR2 is SNTAGT. Trimming took off 6 bases at V and 5 bases at J, with 16 bases between the two ends. This CDR3 is 15 amino acids long. The CDR3 here is CASRALPEGTGELFF. In DNA form, the CDR3 reads TGTGCCAGCAGGGCTCTCCCGGAGGGGACCGGGGAGCTGTTTTTT.